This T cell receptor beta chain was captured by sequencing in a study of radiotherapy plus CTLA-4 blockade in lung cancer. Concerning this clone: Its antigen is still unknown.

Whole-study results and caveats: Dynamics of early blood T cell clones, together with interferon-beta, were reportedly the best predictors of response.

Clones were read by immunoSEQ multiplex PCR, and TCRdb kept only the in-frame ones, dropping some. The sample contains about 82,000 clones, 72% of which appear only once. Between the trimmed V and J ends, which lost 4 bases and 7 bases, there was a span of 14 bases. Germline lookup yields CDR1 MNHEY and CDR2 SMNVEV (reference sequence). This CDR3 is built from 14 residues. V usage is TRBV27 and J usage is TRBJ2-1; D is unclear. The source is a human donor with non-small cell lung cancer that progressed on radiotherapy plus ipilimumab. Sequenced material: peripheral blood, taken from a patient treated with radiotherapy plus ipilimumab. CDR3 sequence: CASSWSVGQNEQFF. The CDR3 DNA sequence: TGTGCCAGCAGTTGGAGCGTGGGTCAAAATGAGCAGTTCTTC.